This T cell receptor beta chain came from a study of T cells in localized non-small cell lung cancer. Overall study findings and caveats: Among the tissues sampled, uninvolved adjacent lung had the highest T cell clonality, above tumor. Paired adjacent lung recovered a median around 59 of the top 100 tumor clones.

Note on this clone: Its target is unknown.

The protocol was immunoSEQ multiplex PCR, while the TCRdb copy is restricted to in-frame clones and leaves out a portion. Here the sample spans some 50,000 clones, around nine tenths being singletons. Germline assignment: CDR1 SGHNT and CDR2 YENEEA. This CDR3 region has 16 residues. Trimming shortened V by 2 bases and J by 1 base, and 11 bases separated the two germline ends. Specimen: PBMCs, collected before any cancer treatment. The V and J genes are TRBV11-3 and TRBJ2-2; D perhaps matches TRBD2 (7 bases). The source is a female donor with stage II lung adenocarcinoma. The CDR3 is CASSLSGGLNTGELFF. CDR3 nucleotide sequence: TGTGCCAGCAGCTTATCGGGGGGCTTGAACACCGGGGAGCTGTTTTTT.